The rows below give T cell receptor beta chains drawn from one sample of a study of blood T cell repertoires in COVID-19. The protocol was immunoSEQ multiplex PCR, while the TCRdb copy is restricted to in-frame clones and leaves out a portion. This table holds 200,000 to 250,000 clones, approximately 90% found once. The sequencing input was peripheral blood. The receptor source for this set is a young man with active or convalescent COVID-19. Both conserved end residues are part of each CDR3. A D gene is named only where the DNA matches it firmly. Only some rows state a clone size, as once, few, many or a class for expanded clones.

J | V | D | size | DNA | CDR3
TRBJ2-5 | TRBV27 | TRBD2 | few | TGTGCCAGCAGTGCGGACGGGAGGGCTAGAGAGGAGACCCAGTACTTC | CASSADGRAREETQYF
TRBJ1-3 | TRBV6-5 | TRBD1 | - | TGTGCCAGCAGTCCGCAGGGGGCTTGGGGAAACACCATATATTTT | CASSPQGAWGNTIYF
TRBJ1-2 | TRBV7-2 | TRBD1 | - | TGTGCCAGCAGGCAACAGGGGGCAGGCTATGGCTACACCTTC | CASRQQGAGYGYTF
TRBJ2-3 | TRBV4-2 | - | few | TGTGCCAGCGGAAGCGGGACAGATACGCAGTATTTT | CASGSGTDTQYF
TRBJ2-3 | TRBV4-3 | TRBD2 | - | TGCGCCAGCAGCCAAGATTCTAGCGGGGGAGACACAGATACGCAGTATTTT | CASSQDSSGGDTDTQYF
TRBJ2-1 | TRBV7-3 | TRBD2 | - | TGTGCCAGCAGCACCCCCGGGACTAGCGGGAGAGGCGACAATGAGCAGTTCTTC | CASSTPGTSGRGDNEQFF
TRBJ1-2 | TRBV11-2 | - | once | TGTGCCAGCAGCTCAGGGCCCGCCGGTGGCTACACCTTC | CASSSGPAGGYTF
TRBJ2-7 | TRBV7-2 | TRBD1 | - | TGTGCCAGCAGGCCCGACAGGGGGGCGTCCTACGAGCAGTACTTC | CASRPDRGASYEQYF
TRBJ1-2 | TRBV6-4 | - | - | TGTGCCAGCAGTGACCAGGGATATGGCTACACCTTC | CASSDQGYGYTF
TRBJ2-5 | TRBV3-1/TRBV3-2 | TRBD1 | - | TGTGCCAGCAGCCAGATCCGGGGGACAGGGGGCTTCGAGACCCAGTACTTC | CASSQIRGTGGFETQYF
TRBJ1-4 | TRBV4-2 | TRBD1 | - | TGTGCCAGCAGCCAAAGACAGGGTCCACGACCTAATGAAAAACTGTTTTTT | CASSQRQGPRPNEKLFF
TRBJ2-5 | TRBV19 | - | - | TGTGCCAGTAGTACCCTCGGTGGGAGAGGTACCCAGTACTTC | CASSTLGGRGTQYF
TRBJ2-1 | TRBV9 | TRBD1 | - | TGTGCCAGCAGCTTTGGGACAGCCTACAATGAGCAGTTCTTC | CASSFGTAYNEQFF
TRBJ1-4 | TRBV27 | - | - | TGTGCCAGCAGTTTATCATCAGGGTTTAATGAAAAACTGTTTTTT | CASSLSSGFNEKLFF
TRBJ1-2 | TRBV6-2/TRBV6-3 | TRBD1 | - | TGTGCCAGCAGTGCGGACAGGGGGATTAACTATGGCTACACCTTC | CASSADRGINYGYTF
TRBJ2-2 | TRBV6-5 | TRBD2 | - | TGTGCCAGCAGTTACCGGGGGGGGAACACCGGGGAGCTGTTTTTT | CASSYRGGNTGELFF
TRBJ1-2 | TRBV3-1/TRBV3-2 | - | - | TGTGCCAGCAGCCAAGATTGGAGGGTTAGATTCTATGGCTACACCTTC | CASSQDWRVRFYGYTF
TRBJ2-7 | TRBV5-1 | - | - | TGCGCCAGCAGCTCGATAGGTGGGGGGTACGAGCAGTACTTC | CASSSIGGGYEQYF
TRBJ2-1 | TRBV9 | TRBD2 | - | TGTGCCAGCAGCGTAGGGGCCGGGGGGAATGAGCAGTTCTTC | CASSVGAGGNEQFF
TRBJ2-7 | TRBV5-6 | TRBD1 | - | TGTGCCAGCAGCGAGGACAGGGGGCTCTACGAGCAGTACTTC | CASSEDRGLYEQYF
TRBJ2-7 | TRBV6-1 | TRBD1 | - | TGTGCCAGCAGTGATAGATCCACCGGGACAGGGGGTTACGAGCAGTACTTC | CASSDRSTGTGGYEQYF
TRBJ2-1 | TRBV11-1 | TRBD1 | once | TGTGCCAGCAGCGCCGGGACAGGGGGTGTGAATGAGCAGTTCTTC | CASSAGTGGVNEQFF
TRBJ1-5 | TRBV9 | TRBD1 | - | TGTGCCAGCAGCGCCGGGACAGGGGGACAGCCCCAGCATTTT | CASSAGTGGQPQHF
TRBJ2-4 | TRBV4-3 | TRBD2 | - | TGCGCCAGCAGCCAAGAGCCTAAGCGGGGAAACATTCAGTACTTC | CASSQEPKRGNIQYF
TRBJ2-1 | TRBV9 | TRBD2 | once | TGTGCCAGCAGCGGGGGAGGACTAGCGGGGGATGACAATGAGCAGTTCTTC | CASSGGGLAGDDNEQFF
TRBJ2-1 | TRBV7-2 | TRBD2 | - | TGTGCCAGCACCGGGGGTGGCGGGAGGGTCTACAATGAGCAGTTCTTC | CASTGGGGRVYNEQFF
TRBJ2-1 | TRBV19 | - | once | TGTGCCAGTAGTATAGATCGCGGAGTGGGTCGTGAGCAGTTCTTC | CASSIDRGVGREQFF
TRBJ2-1 | TRBV4-2 | - | - | TGTGCCAGCAGCCAGTTAGTTTTCCAGCGGGAGCAGTTCTTC | CASSQLVFQREQFF
TRBJ2-1 | TRBV18 | TRBD2 | few | TGTGCCAGCTCACCTGGGTTAGCGGGACTGGGGTCTGATGAGCAGTTCTTC | CASSPGLAGLGSDEQFF
TRBJ2-1 | TRBV4-3 | TRBD2 | - | TGCGCCAGCAGCCAGCGACGCGCGGCGGGAGGGAGTGGTGAGCAGTTCTTC | CASSQRRAAGGSGEQFF
TRBJ1-2 | TRBV11-1 | TRBD1 | - | TGTGCCAGCAGCTCCCCAGGGGGCCATGGCTACACCTTC | CASSSPGGHGYTF
TRBJ1-5 | TRBV27 | - | - | TGTGCCAGCAGTTTCGGAGCCGGGGGAGATCAGCCCCAGCATTTT | CASSFGAGGDQPQHF
TRBJ2-5 | TRBV12-3/TRBV12-4 | - | - | TGTGCCAGCCTTGTTGGAGGGGAGACCCAGTACTTC | CASLVGGETQYF
TRBJ2-3 | TRBV20-1 | TRBD2 | - | TGCAGTGCTAGTTTAGCGGGAGGGCAATATACGCAGTATTTT | CSASLAGGQYTQYF
TRBJ1-1 | TRBV29-1 | - | - | TGCAGCGTTGTCAAGAACACTGAAGCTTTCTTT | CSVVKNTEAFF
TRBJ2-1 | TRBV9 | - | - | TGTGCCAGTGGACTGGCATTCAATGAGCAGTTCTTC | CASGLAFNEQFF
TRBJ1-1 | TRBV7-6 | - | - | TGTGCCAGCAGCACTGGGGAACGCCCAGGACAGACGGTCGGGGAGAACACTGAAGCTTTCTTT | CASSTGERPGQTVGENTEAFF
TRBJ2-1 | TRBV3-1/TRBV3-2 | TRBD2 | - | TGTGCCAGCAGCCAAGCCCTGGGGGTCGCGGGAGGGTCCTACAATGAGCAGTTCTTC | CASSQALGVAGGSYNEQFF
TRBJ1-1 | TRBV20-1 | - | - | TGCAGTGCTAGTACTGGGAGTAATGAAGCTTTCTTT | CSASTGSNEAFF
TRBJ2-1 | TRBV6-5 | - | - | TGTGCCAGCAGTTACTCCCTGGGGGGGCGGGCGTATGAGCAGTTCTTC | CASSYSLGGRAYEQFF
TRBJ1-1 | TRBV5-4 | - | - | TGTGCCAGCACTCGCAGGGGTATTGCTGAAGCTTTCTTT | CASTRRGIAEAFF
TRBJ1-5 | TRBV2 | - | - | TGTGCCAGCAGCTCGTCAGTTAGCAATCAGCCCCAGCATTTT | CASSSSVSNQPQHF
TRBJ1-4 | TRBV10-1 | - | - | TGCGCCAGCAACTTCAGGGTGGCAAATAATGAAAAACTGTTTTTT | CASNFRVANNEKLFF
TRBJ2-7 | TRBV19 | - | - | TGTGCCAGTAGTCTGGCCGGGAGTTCCTACGAGCAGTACTTC | CASSLAGSSYEQYF
TRBJ2-7 | TRBV5-1 | - | - | TGCGCCAGCAGCTTCGGACCGGGAACCTCCTACGAGCAGTACTTC | CASSFGPGTSYEQYF
TRBJ2-6 | TRBV7-3 | - | once | TGTGCCAGCAGCTTAGGGGGCAACTCTGGGGCCAACGTCCTGACTTTC | CASSLGGNSGANVLTF
TRBJ1-5 | TRBV28 | - | many | TGTGCCAGCAGTCAGGGTGAATTGGTAGAATGGCTTCAGCCCCAGCATTTT | CASSQGELVEWLQPQHF
TRBJ1-2 | TRBV24-1 | TRBD1 | - | TGTGCCACCAGTGATACAGGGGATGGCTACACCTTC | CATSDTGDGYTF